Sequencing of this TCR beta chain was carried out in a study of T cells in Graves' hyperthyroidism and ophthalmopathy. Study-wide points: Peripheral blood also featured most of the thyroid clonotypes expanded above 0.001.

There were TCR beta CDR3 regions amplified from RNA transcripts. HTBI primers were the set used in a first-round RT-PCR of the TCR CDR3. TCRdb used MiXCR to reprocess the multiplex PCR reads, holding one entry per CDR3 protein. The sample includes around 340,000 distinct CDR3 sequences, less than 20% of them seen just once. Diagnoses were established using clinical symptoms, serum thyroxine and TRAb, thyroid ultrasound and orbital computed tomography. Trimming cost V 6 bases and J 0 bases, with 12 bases left between them. The CDR3 loop spans 14 amino acids. The V gene's germline CDR1 is LGHNT and CDR2 FRNRAP. This clonotype was recorded at least ten times. What it recognizes is unknown.

V and J are TRBV12-5 and TRBJ2-7; D possibly corresponds to TRBD2 (5 bases). Source material: blood. This clonotype originated in a woman in her thirties or forties with Graves' ophthalmopathy. As DNA, the CDR3 is TGTGCTAGTGGGTCAGCGGTAAGCTCCTACGAGCAGTACTTC. Its translation: CASGSAVSSYEQYF.